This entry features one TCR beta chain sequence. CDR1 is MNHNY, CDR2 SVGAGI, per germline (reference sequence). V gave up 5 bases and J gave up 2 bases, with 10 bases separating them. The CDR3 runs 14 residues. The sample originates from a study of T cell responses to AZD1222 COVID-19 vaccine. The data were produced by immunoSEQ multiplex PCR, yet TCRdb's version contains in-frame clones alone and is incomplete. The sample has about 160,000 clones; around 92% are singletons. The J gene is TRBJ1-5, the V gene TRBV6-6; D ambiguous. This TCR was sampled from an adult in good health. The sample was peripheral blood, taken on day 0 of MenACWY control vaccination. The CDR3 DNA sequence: TGTGCCAGCAGTAGGAGGTCAGGCAATCAGCCCCAGCATTTT. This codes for CASSRRSGNQPQHF.